This T cell receptor (beta chain) was recorded in a study of naive and memory T cell subsets. Overall study results and limits: Possibly reflecting memory cells re-expressing CD45RA, a few larger clonotypes occurred in naive repertoires, especially CD8.

An equimolar mix of two oligonucleotides served as the beta constant-region primer for TRBC1 and TRBC2. Nested alpha and beta constant-region primers with the SP2 primer drove four PCR rounds on ligated cDNA. MiXCR, applied by TCRdb to the UMI-ligation and nested PCR reads, yields one record per CDR3 protein. The sample has around 83,000 distinct CDR3 sequences; about 10% are singletons. After CD4 positive bead selection, the CD4-negative fraction gave CD8 T cells. This clonotype was detected ten times or more. Its antigen is unidentified. The ends were cut back, 4 bases at V and 0 bases at J, with 10 bases in the middle. Germline assignment: CDR1 LNHDA and CDR2 SQIVND (reference sequence). The CDR3 has 16 amino acids.

The sequence was obtained from a human donor in good health. Sequences were obtained from naive CD4+ T cells from blood. V usage is TRBV19 and J usage is TRBJ2-6, with D possibly matching TRBD1 (5 bases). Here the CDR3 DNA reads TGTGCCAGTAGTAACGTTCAGGGCTCTGGGGCCAACGTCCTGACTTTC. As protein: CASSNVQGSGANVLTF.